This TCR beta chain originates from a study of response to subunit inactivated influenza vaccine. CDR3 length: 13 residues. Germline CDR1 reads ENHRY; CDR2 reads SYGVKD. V lost 8 bases to trimming and J lost 4 bases, with 13 bases between them. TCRdb re-derived calls from the RT-PCR reads in MiXCR, one entry per CDR3 protein. The profile shows roughly 500,000 distinct CDR3 sequences, under 30% of them singletons. The same sample was also used in a study of T cells expressing NK-cell markers. That report notes: A 5'RACE template switching approach incorporating UMIs was used to make TCR beta cDNA. All TCR beta repertoires analysed originated from sorted CD3+CD56+NKG2C+, CD3+CD56+NKG2C- and CD3+CD56-NKG2C+ T cells. Eight donors were sequenced, of whom seven were HCMV-seropositive, while the remaining one was HCMV-seronegative. These clonotypes, the leaders elsewhere, also led the CD3+CD56-NKG2C+ fraction in four donors.

V and J are TRBV10-3 and TRBJ2-3; D gene unclear. The sequences come from CD4+ T cells sorted from PBMCs, collected about 11 days after vaccination. This receptor was obtained from a man between 45 and 60 years old who received an inactivated influenza vaccine. The CDR3 protein is CAIGPGLADTQYF. Here the CDR3 DNA reads TGTGCCATCGGCCCCGGGCTTGCAGATACGCAGTATTTT.